The 19 T cell receptor beta chains below all came from one sample that was sequenced in a study of OX40 agonist ivuxolimab in advanced cancers. TCRdb's table, derived via immunoSEQ multiplex PCR, lists solely in-frame clones and lacks some. This sample yields 65,000 to 90,000 clones, of which roughly 85% are seen a single time; under 0.75% belongs to the top ten. Material: CD4+ or CD8+ T cells sorted from blood, obtained in a trial of the OX40 agonist ivuxolimab. The source is an adult with an advanced solid tumor such as melanoma, head and neck, liver or kidney cancer.

The V call is TRBV7-9, the J call TRBJ1-4, with TRBD1 matching over 8 bases. Unmatched junction bases numbered 15, after V lost 4 bases and J lost 8 bases. Per germline, CDR1 SEHNR and CDR2 FQNEAQ (reference sequence). This CDR3 comprises 17 residues. The CDR3 region has the DNA TGTGCCAGCAGCTCGTGGACAGGGAAAAGGCGGTTCGAAAAACTGTTTTTT. This encodes CASSSWTGKRRFEKLFF.

This clone was detected once. Here the CDR3 DNA reads TGTGCCAGCAGCTTGGACAGCTATGGCTACACCTTC. Protein sequence: CASSLDSYGYTF. This sequence joins TRBV7-2 and TRBJ1-2; maybe TRBD1 (6 bases). The germline V gene encodes CDR1 SGHTA and CDR2 FQGNSA. Trimming removed 3 bases from V and 4 bases from J, with 6 bases in between. The CDR3 is 12 amino acids.

The chain links TRBV7-2 to TRBJ1-2; perhaps TRBD1 as D (5 bases). Germline CDR1 SGHTA, CDR2 FQGNSA. V lost 0 bases, J lost 8 bases, and 16 bases lay in between. This CDR3 is 15 amino acids long. For the CDR3, the DNA is TGTGCCAGCAGCTTAGCGCTCGGGGGGGGTAAGGGCTACACCTTC. Translation: CASSLALGGGKGYTF.

The chain links TRBV4-3 to TRBJ1-2; perhaps TRBD1 as D (5 bases). The CDR3 loop spans 16 amino acids. V was clipped by 0 bases and J by 4 bases, with 15 bases between them. Germline V gives CDR1 LGHNA, CDR2 YSLEER. The CDR3 DNA sequence: TGCGCCAGCAGCCAAGATCTGGAGGGGTTCCTCTATGGCTACACCTTC. Amino acid sequence: CASSQDLEGFLYGYTF.

This clone showed up just a few times. This sequence joins TRBV19 and TRBJ1-6; D remains ambiguous. The germline V gene encodes CDR1 LNHDA and CDR2 SQIVND (reference sequence). Trimming stripped 5 bases from V and 3 bases from J, with 20 bases between. The CDR3 has 18 residues. CDR3 amino acids: CASSQPYRRADYNSPLHF. The CDR3, as DNA: TGTGCCAGTAGTCAACCATACCGCCGGGCCGACTATAATTCACCCCTCCACTTT.

In DNA, the CDR3 is TGTGCCAGCAGCTTAGCTAGGACAGGGGACGAGCAGTACTTC. This sequence encodes CASSLARTGDEQYF. This sequence joins TRBV7-6 and TRBJ2-7; the match to TRBD1 covers 9 bases. The germline CDR1 and CDR2 sequences are SGHVS and FNYEAQ. The CDR3 spans 14 residues. The V and J ends lost 0 bases and 5 bases, in that order; junction bases with no gene match: 2.

The CDR3 here is CASSIYGTDEETQYF. Written as DNA, the CDR3 is TGCGCCAGCAGCATATACGGGACGGACGAAGAGACCCAGTACTTC. The chain recombines TRBV5-1 with TRBJ2-5, with D perhaps TRBD1 or TRBD2 (5 bases each). This CDR3 region has 15 residues. V shed 4 bases and J shed 3 bases, with 16 bases lying between them. CDR1 is SGHRS, CDR2 YFSETQ, per germline.

V gene TRBV4-1 combines with J gene TRBJ2-3; D call uncertain. Looked up from germline, CDR1 is MGHRA and CDR2 is YSYEKL. The CDR3 is 15 residues long. The V and J ends lost 1 base and 3 bases respectively, with 11 bases between them. The CDR3 region has the DNA TGCGCCAGCAGCCAAGGCGTAGGGTTGACAGATACGCAGTATTTT. It yields the protein CASSQGVGLTDTQYF.

The J gene is TRBJ2-2, the V gene TRBV30, with D maybe TRBD1 (7 bases). Trimming removed 0 bases at V and 7 bases at J, with 12 bases between. Per germline, CDR1 GTSNPN and CDR2 SVGIG (reference sequence). The CDR3 runs to 14 residues. As DNA, the CDR3 is TGTGCCTGGAGTGTTGGAGGGGGCATCGGGGAGCTGTTTTTT. Translated: CAWSVGGGIGELFF.

This clone was counted a single time. As DNA, the CDR3 is TGTGCCAGCACTAGCGGGAGAACTCACAATGAGCAGTTCTTC. Translation: CASTSGRTHNEQFF. The rearrangement links TRBV27 to TRBJ2-1, with TRBD2 matching over 10 bases. The trim removed 7 bases at V and 5 bases at J, leaving 5 bases unmatched. The CDR3 consists of 14 residues. CDR1 MNHEY and CDR2 SMNVEV come from the germline V gene (reference sequence).

This chain links TRBV6-6 with TRBJ1-1; the D is unclear. Germline V gene sequence: CDR1 MNHNY, CDR2 SVGAGI (reference sequence). The CDR3 consists of 13 residues. V was trimmed by 6 bases and J by 1 base, leaving 9 bases between them. The CDR3 sequence is CASSGRENTEAFF. CDR3 DNA: TGTGCCAGCAGCGGAAGGGAGAACACTGAAGCTTTCTTT.

The V call is TRBV2, the J call TRBJ2-5; 7 positions agree with TRBD2. This CDR3 comprises 15 residues. Germline V gene data show CDR1 as SNHLY and CDR2 as FYNNEI. Trimming took 6 bases from V and 5 from J; bases not matched to a gene: 12. The CDR3 is CASRDPRGVGETQYF. In DNA form, the CDR3 reads TGTGCCAGCAGGGACCCCCGGGGGGTAGGGGAGACCCAGTACTTC.

CDR3 coding DNA: TGTGCCAGCAGCGGGACCGTCAATCAGCCCCAGCATTTT. Translated: CASSGTVNQPQHF. The rearrangement uses TRBV2 and TRBJ1-5, with D possibly TRBD1 on 5 matching bases. The CDR3 is made up of 13 amino acids. Germline CDR1 and CDR2: SNHLY and FYNNEI. Trimming shortened V by 6 bases and J by 3 bases, and 9 bases separated the two germline ends. Full variable domain (rest looked up from reference TRBV2 and TRBJ1-5): EPEVTQTPSHQVTQMGQEVILRCVPISNHLYFYWYRQILGQKVEFLVSFYNNEISEKSEIFDDQFSVERPDGSNFTLKIRSTKLEDSAMYFCASSGTVNQPQHFGDGTRLSIL.

The gene calls are TRBV5-1 and TRBJ2-4; D not certain. V was cut by 6 bases and J by 4 bases, with 14 bases left in between. The germline V gene encodes CDR1 SGHRS and CDR2 YFSETQ. The CDR3 contains 14 residues. The CDR3: CASNDGATKNIQYF. Here the CDR3 DNA reads TGCGCCAGCAATGACGGCGCGACGAAAAACATTCAGTACTTC.

The V gene is TRBV7-2, the J gene TRBJ1-6; D is perhaps TRBD1 (5 bases). Trimming removed 0 bases from V and 7 bases from J, with 10 bases in between. The CDR3 spans 15 residues. CDR1 is SGHTA, CDR2 FQGNSA, per germline. CDR3 residues: CASSLAGAENSPLHF. Here the CDR3 DNA reads TGTGCCAGCAGCTTAGCCGGGGCAGAGAATTCACCCCTCCACTTT.

This rearrangement joins TRBV30 to TRBJ1-3; D perhaps matches TRBD1 (5 bases). Germline V lookup: CDR1 GTSNPN, CDR2 SVGIG (reference sequence). The V and J ends lost 4 bases and 2 bases respectively, with 12 bases between them. The CDR3 covers 14 residues. In DNA, the CDR3 is TGTGCCTGGAAAAATGCAGGGACTGGAAACACCATATATTTT. Translated: CAWKNAGTGNTIYF. The whole variable domain, filled in from reference TRBV30 and TRBJ1-3, reads SQTIHQWPATLVQPVGSPLSLECTVEGTSNPNLYWYRQAAGRGLQLLFYSVGIGQISSEVPQNLSASRPQDRQFILSSKKLLLSDSGFYLCAWKNAGTGNTIYFGEGSWLTVV.

As DNA, the CDR3 is TGTGCCAGCACCCCGGGACTAGCCACAGATACGCAGTATTTT. Its translation is CASTPGLATDTQYF. This chain links TRBV5-4 with TRBJ2-3; 9 bases line up with TRBD2. The CDR3 length is 14 residues. Per germline, CDR1 SGHNT and CDR2 YYREEE (reference sequence). V gave up 6 bases and J gave up 2 bases; unmatched junction bases: 4.

This chain connects TRBV5-1 to TRBJ2-2; 7 bases align to TRBD2. The CDR3 extends over 15 amino acids. V dropped 2 bases and J dropped 6; count of bases not matched to a gene: 7. In germline, CDR1 is SGHRS, CDR2 YFSETQ. CDR3 protein: CASSFSTSEAGELFF. In DNA form, the CDR3 reads TGCGCCAGCAGCTTCTCCACTAGCGAAGCCGGGGAGCTGTTTTTT.

The chain joins TRBV5-8 to TRBJ2-7; D perhaps matches TRBD1 (6 bases). With 4 bases removed from V and 1 base from J, the gap between germline ends came to 12 bases. Per germline, CDR1 SGHTS and CDR2 YDEGEE. CDR3 length: 14 residues. The CDR3 nucleotides read TGTGCCAGCAGCCTTACAGGGAGATCCTACGAGCAGTACTTC. As protein: CASSLTGRSYEQYF.